The 9 T cell receptor beta chains below were found in one sample sequenced in a study of a mutant IDH1 vaccine in newly diagnosed glioma. Sequenced by immunoSEQ multiplex PCR; TCRdb stores in-frame clones only, minus some. The table lists about 25,000 clones, 93% of them singletons. This sample's time point: baseline, week 1 (first vaccination visit). The sample's treatment: pre-vaccination baseline after standard-of-care therapy. This sample comprised PBMCs, obtained from a glioma patient treated with radiotherapy, temozolomide or both. The origin of the receptors is a man aged 40-50 years with glioma.

This rearrangement joins TRBV2 to TRBJ2-7; the match to TRBD1 covers 7 bases. V shed 11 bases and J 5 bases; nucleotides not matched to a gene: 9. Germline CDR1 reads SNHLY; CDR2 reads FYNNEI. The CDR3 is made up of 12 amino acids. The CDR3 DNA follows: TGTGCCGGGAGACAGGGTCGGCACGAGCAGTACTTC. This gives the protein CAGRQGRHEQYF.

The chain combines TRBV30 with TRBJ2-7, with 7 bases that match TRBD2. Germline V CDR1 and CDR2: GTSNPN, SVGIG (reference sequence). The trim removed 1 base at V and 5 bases at J, leaving 5 bases unmatched. The CDR3 is made up of 13 amino acids. The CDR3 here is CAWSELGGNEQYF. In DNA form, the CDR3 reads TGTGCCTGGAGTGAATTGGGGGGGAACGAGCAGTACTTC.

The chain employs TRBV19 and TRBJ1-5; D uncertain. Trimming shortened V by 7 bases and J by 5 bases, and 12 bases separated the two germline ends. This CDR3 contains 13 residues. Germline CDR1 reads LNHDA; CDR2 reads SQIVND (reference sequence). CDR3: CASNAAGYQPQHF. The CDR3 coding sequence is TGTGCCAGTAACGCTGCGGGGTATCAGCCCCAGCATTTT.

This chain joins TRBV6-6 and TRBJ2-1; D uncertain. Trimming shortened V by 4 bases and J by 3 bases, and 10 bases separated the two germline ends. CDR1 MNHNY and CDR2 SVGAGI come from the germline V gene (reference sequence). The CDR3 spans 14 residues. CDR3 DNA sequence: TGTGCCAGCAGTTCGGACCAATTCTACAATGAGCAGTTCTTC. It is translated as CASSSDQFYNEQFF.

The V and J genes are TRBV10-3 and TRBJ2-2, with 10 bases aligning to TRBD2. J gave up 1 base and V 2 bases, and 4 bases lay outside the gene matches. This CDR3 is 17 amino acids long. Germline V lookup: CDR1 ENHRY, CDR2 SYGVKD. The CDR3 is CAISEPGLAENTGELFF. In nucleotides, the CDR3 is TGTGCCATCAGTGAGCCCGGACTAGCGGAGAACACCGGGGAGCTGTTTTTT.

The chain carries TRBV9 and TRBJ2-1, with 9 bases that match TRBD2. The J segment lost 5 bases and the V segment lost 4 bases, leaving 4 bases of the junction unmatched. Germline CDR1 and CDR2: SGDLS and YYNGEE. The CDR3 sequence is 14 residues long. CDR3 coding DNA: TGTGCCAGCAGCCCCGCGGGGGGGGACAATGAGCAGTTCTTC. It translates to CASSPAGGDNEQFF.

The chain carries TRBV2 and TRBJ2-2, with D uncertain. Germline lookup yields CDR1 SNHLY and CDR2 FYNNEI. The CDR3 runs 14 residues. The ends were cut back, 3 bases at V and 4 bases at J, with 9 bases in the middle. The CDR3 here is CASSEVASTGELFF. DNA of the CDR3: TGTGCCAGCAGTGAGGTAGCAAGCACCGGGGAGCTGTTTTTT.

The rearrangement joins TRBV18 to TRBJ2-3; D is ambiguous. Looked up from germline, CDR1 is KGHSH and CDR2 is LQKENI. The CDR3 spans 14 residues. V was clipped by 11 bases and J by 2 bases, with 17 bases between them. In DNA, the CDR3 is TGTGCCCGCTGGATCGGTGCCTCCACAGATACGCAGTATTTT. This translates into CARWIGASTDTQYF.

The chain couples TRBV5-1 to TRBJ2-3, with D possibly matching TRBD2 (6 bases). V lost 0 bases to trimming and J lost 0 bases, with 8 bases between them. Germline lookup yields CDR1 SGHRS and CDR2 YFSETQ. This CDR3 spans 15 amino acids. This CDR3 is CASSLDGTSTDTQYF. CDR3 in DNA: TGCGCCAGCAGCTTGGATGGGACTAGCACAGATACGCAGTATTTT. The whole variable domain, filled in from reference TRBV5-1 and TRBJ2-3, reads KAGVTQTPRYLIKTRGQQVTLSCSPISGHRSVSWYQQTPGQGLQFLFEYFSETQRNKGNFPGRFSGRQFSNSRSEMNVSTLELGDSALYLCASSLDGTSTDTQYFGPGTRLTVL.